This T cell receptor beta chain was recovered during a study of shared clonotypes between healthy human individuals. Repertoires were generated with immunoSEQ multiplex PCR, while TCRdb's copy carries only in-frame clones and drops some. The profile shows 2 million to 2.5 million clones, about 92% of them singletons. V was cut by 8 bases and J by 2 bases, with 9 bases left in between. The germline CDR1 and CDR2 sequences are SNHLY and FYNNEI. CDR3 length: 12 amino acids. Sequencing used naive CD4+ T cells from PBMCs. Subset in this sample: CD45RA+ positively selected. This chain links TRBV2 with TRBJ2-5; no clear D gene. The sequence was obtained from a man aged 18-30 years in good health. Some clones in this sample may be carry-over from other donors' samples. The CDR3 bases are TGTGCCAGCCGAGACTGGCAAGAGACCCAGTACTTC. Translated: CASRDWQETQYF.